Presented here are 13 T cell receptor beta chains from one specimen sequenced in a study of blood T cell repertoires in COVID-19. Clones were read by immunoSEQ multiplex PCR, and TCRdb kept only the in-frame ones, dropping some. The table has about 200,000 clones, about 79% seen once; the top ten hold roughly an eighth. Material for sequencing was peripheral blood. All receptors come from a human donor in a cohort sampled during active COVID-19.

The V call is TRBV5-6, the J call TRBJ2-5; D is perhaps TRBD2 (5 bases). The V end was cut by 1 base, the J end by 5 bases, with 6 bases between. Germline V gives CDR1 SGHDT, CDR2 YYEEEE. CDR3 length: 12 residues. CDR3 loop: CASSLPGETQYF. The CDR3 DNA reads TGTGCCAGCAGCTTGCCGGGGGAGACCCAGTACTTC.

This chain links TRBV5-6 with TRBJ1-2; a possible D gene is TRBD1 (5 bases). V gave up 4 bases and J gave up 4 bases, with 17 bases separating them. Germline V gene lookup returns CDR1 SGHDT and CDR2 YYEEEE. The CDR3 runs 15 residues. The CDR3 region has the DNA TGTGCCAGCAGCATCTGGGGGGTAGGGTTCTATGGCTACACCTTC. As protein: CASSIWGVGFYGYTF. Filled out from reference TRBV5-6 and TRBJ1-2, the complete variable domain reads DAGVTQSPTHLIKTRGQQVTLRCSPKSGHDTVSWYQQALGQGPQFIFQYYEEEERQRGNFPDRFSGHQFPNYSSELNVNALLLGDSALYLCASSIWGVGFYGYTFGSGTRLTVV.

This chain uses TRBV5-4 with TRBJ2-3, with 12 bases fitting TRBD1. J gave up 5 bases and V 4 bases, and 5 bases lay outside the gene matches. The V gene's germline CDR1 is SGHNT and CDR2 YYREEE (reference sequence). CDR3 length: 15 amino acids. The CDR3 loop is CASSRGQGAGDTQYF. CDR3 sequence (DNA): TGTGCCAGCAGCCGGGGACAGGGGGCCGGAGATACGCAGTATTTT.

This chain joins TRBV19 and TRBJ2-1; 16 nucleotides align to TRBD2. The CDR3 covers 19 residues. CDR1 and CDR2 (germline): LNHDA, SQIVND (reference sequence). V lost 6 bases and J lost 0; bases outside the gene matches: 8. CDR3 loop: CASSLGLAGGPSSYNEQFF. The DNA of the CDR3 is TGTGCCAGTAGCTTGGGACTAGCGGGAGGGCCTTCCTCCTACAATGAGCAGTTCTTC.

J is TRBJ2-3 and V is TRBV18; D not certain. Germline V lookup: CDR1 KGHSH, CDR2 LQKENI. V lost 2 bases, J lost 4 bases, and 10 bases lay in between. The CDR3 has 14 residues. The CDR3 coding sequence is TGTGCCAGCTCACCAAGTTTAGCATCAGATACGCAGTATTTT. Protein: CASSPSLASDTQYF.

The chain combines TRBV5-1 with TRBJ1-2; D is uncertain. The V end was cut by 0 bases, the J end by 4 bases, with 10 bases between. The CDR3 spans 14 residues. Germline CDR1 is SGHRS and CDR2 is YFSETQ. The CDR3 DNA reads as TGCGCCAGCAGCTTGGGTCAGGCGAGCTATGGCTACACCTTC. Protein: CASSLGQASYGYTF.

The chain carries TRBV7-2 and TRBJ2-3; tentative D call: TRBD2 (5 bases). V gave up 0 bases and J gave up 4 bases, with 11 bases separating them. Germline V gene data show CDR1 as SGHTA and CDR2 as FQGNSA. The CDR3 runs 15 residues. The CDR3 DNA sequence: TGTGCCAGCAGCTTAGCGGGAGTCGTCGCAGATACGCAGTATTTT. Translation gives CASSLAGVVADTQYF.

The chain is built from TRBV27 and TRBJ2-7; 11 bases align to TRBD2. This CDR3 is 18 amino acids long. Germline loops: CDR1 MNHEY, CDR2 SMNVEV (reference sequence). The junction had 11 bases not matched to a gene; V was cut back by 0 bases and J by 4 bases. This chain's CDR3 is CASSLSIGLAGGPYEQYF. CDR3 nucleotides: TGTGCCAGCAGTTTATCGATCGGGTTAGCGGGAGGGCCTTACGAGCAGTACTTC.

The rearrangement uses TRBV19 and TRBJ2-7; 15 bases align to TRBD2. Germline V lookup: CDR1 LNHDA, CDR2 SQIVND (reference sequence). The trim removed 3 bases at V and 3 bases at J, leaving 3 bases unmatched. The CDR3 is 16 amino acids. CDR3 protein: CASSMGLAGGNYEQYF. DNA for the CDR3: TGTGCCAGTAGTATGGGACTAGCGGGAGGAAACTACGAGCAGTACTTC.

This clone was recorded once. The J gene is TRBJ2-5, the V gene TRBV7-2; a weak D match, TRBD2 (5 bases). Germline V gene data show CDR1 as SGHTA and CDR2 as FQGNSA. This CDR3 region has 13 residues. The V gene lost 3 bases and the J gene lost 4 bases, with 9 bases spanning the gap. For the CDR3, the DNA is TGTGCCAGCAGCTTTTCCGGAGGAGAGACCCAGTACTTC. It yields the protein CASSFSGGETQYF.

The chain recombines TRBV1 with TRBJ2-7; TRBD2, the table's D call, was not compared with the DNA. TRBV1 is designated a pseudogene. This CDR3 region has 14 residues. The CDR3 region has the DNA TGCACCAGCAGCCACGGGACTAGTGTTTACGAGCAGTACTTC. Its protein product is CTSSHGTSVYEQYF.

The genes are TRBV13 and TRBJ2-2; D perhaps matches TRBD2 (6 bases). The length of the CDR3 is 16 residues. The V gene's germline CDR1 is PRHDT and CDR2 FYEKMQ (reference sequence). V was trimmed by 5 bases and J by 2 bases, leaving 15 bases between them. The CDR3 sequence is CASSRIGGINTGELFF. The DNA of the CDR3 is TGTGCCAGCAGCCGCATTGGGGGGATAAACACCGGGGAGCTGTTTTTT.

The chain is built from TRBV27 and TRBJ2-3; possibly TRBD2 for D (5 bases). In germline, CDR1 is MNHEY, CDR2 SMNVEV (reference sequence). CDR3 size: 14 residues. Trimming shortened V by 3 bases and J by 6 bases, and 13 bases separated the two germline ends. CDR3 loop: CASSFGIRSDTQYF. The DNA for the CDR3 is TGTGCCAGCAGTTTCGGGATCCGGAGTGATACGCAGTATTTT.